This TCR beta chain was profiled in a study of T cells in Graves' hyperthyroidism and ophthalmopathy. Patients between 18 and 65 years old had hyperthyroidism, newly diagnosed and lasting under 2 months. Uncontrolled infection, other autoimmune disease, pregnancy or lactation led to exclusion. Notes on this clonotype: Its antigen is currently unknown. Compared with germline, one end of the junction differs, possibly owing to a read error.

From RNA transcripts, TCR beta CDR3 regions were amplified. First-round RT-PCR targeting the TCR CDR3 was performed with the HTBI primer set. TCRdb passed the multiplex PCR reads through MiXCR, listing each CDR3 protein once. Here the sample spans about 580,000 distinct CDR3 sequences, approximately 44% being singletons. Study results and limitations: A median around six months before onset, the model predicted ophthalmopathy.

Sequencing was done on a sample of peripheral blood or thyroid tissue (not recorded which). This TCR came from a woman between 18 and 30 years old with Graves' hyperthyroidism.

CDR3 coding DNA: TGCAGTGCTAGAGATCAGGGGCTCGACACCGGGGACGGAGCGCACTTC. Residues: CSARDQGLDTGDGAHF. V usage is TRBV20-1 and J usage is TRBJ2-7; possible D gene TRBD1, 6 bases. The CDR3 spans 16 residues. CDR1 and CDR2 from the germline V gene are DFQATT and SNEGSKA (reference sequence).